This TCR beta chain was recorded in a study of shared clonotypes between healthy human individuals. Study-wide context: For every donor, three CD4 naive, three CD4 memory, two CD8 naive and one CD8 memory plates were used. Broader study findings: Having only a few donors restricted how much genetic and exposure-history diversity was captured. The generation probabilities recorded for non-shared clonotypes fell below those of clonotypes shared by all four donors.

A word on this clone: Its antigen is still unknown.

Method: immunoSEQ multiplex PCR; TCRdb's copy keeps in-frame clones and lacks some. The data contain around 2,000,000 clones, 85% to 95% of them singletons. Naive CD8 isolation took CD45RO-negative cells positively selected for CCR7 and excluded terminally differentiated effector memory CD45RA+ cells. Germline loops: CDR1 PRHDT, CDR2 FYEKMQ (reference sequence). V shed 2 bases, J shed 2 bases, and the junction held 4 bases outside the gene matches. The CDR3 contains 16 residues. The TCR sequence derives from a man aged 18-30 years in good health. The specimen was naive CD8+ T cells sorted from blood. The rearrangement uses TRBV13 and TRBJ2-4; 9 nucleotides align to TRBD2. Here the CDR3 reads CASSLWSGGSKNIQYF. As DNA, the CDR3 is TGTGCCAGCAGCTTATGGAGCGGGGGGTCCAAAAACATTCAGTACTTC.